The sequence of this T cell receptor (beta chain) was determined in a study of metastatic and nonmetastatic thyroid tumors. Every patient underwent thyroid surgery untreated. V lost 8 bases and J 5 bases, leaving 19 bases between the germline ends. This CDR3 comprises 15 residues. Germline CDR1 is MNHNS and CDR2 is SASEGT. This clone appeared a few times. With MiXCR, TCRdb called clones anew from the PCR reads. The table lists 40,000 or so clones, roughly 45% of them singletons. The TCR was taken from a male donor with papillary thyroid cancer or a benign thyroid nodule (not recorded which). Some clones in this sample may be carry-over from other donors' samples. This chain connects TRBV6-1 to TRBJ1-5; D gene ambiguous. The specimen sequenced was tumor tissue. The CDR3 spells CASSNEGPADQPQHF. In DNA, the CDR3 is TGTGCCAGCTCTAACGAAGGGCCTGCCGATCAGCCCCAGCATTTT.